Below are 16 T cell receptor beta chains sequenced from a single sample in a study of T cells after yellow fever vaccination. One entry per CDR3 protein, called by TCRdb with MiXCR from the 5' RACE reads. This repertoire shows under 600,000 distinct CDR3 sequences, 20% to 25% found once; its top ten account for about 16%. This material consisted of PBMCs, taken more than 20 days after the first yellow fever vaccination. These receptors all stem from a man between 18 and 29 years old who received the YFV17D yellow fever vaccine.

Points on this clonotype: Germline and junction disagree at one end, which may indicate a read error. The V and J genes are TRBV3-1 and TRBJ2-1; D unresolved. The CDR3 runs 14 residues. Per germline, CDR1 LGHDT and CDR2 YNNKEL (reference sequence). CDR3 DNA sequence: TGTGCCAGCAGCCAAATGGGATCCTTCAATGAGCAGTTCTTC. Residues: CASSQMGSFNEQFF.

This sequence joins TRBV23-1 and TRBJ2-3; 7 nucleotides align to TRBD1. TRBV23-1 is noted as an ORF with a role that remains uncertain. Trimming took 4 bases from V and 7 from J; bases not matched to a gene: 5. The CDR3 has 13 amino acids. The CDR3 reads CASSRRGIYTQYF. The CDR3 DNA reads TGCGCCAGCAGTCGCAGGGGGATATATACGCAGTATTTT.

This chain connects TRBV4-1 to TRBJ2-5; 12 bases map to TRBD2. Germline values: CDR1 MGHRA, CDR2 YSYEKL. V lost 1 base to trimming and J lost 5 bases; unmatched junction nucleotides: 5. This CDR3 spans 16 amino acids. The CDR3 reads CASSQGSSGGVETQYF. DNA for the CDR3: TGCGCCAGCAGCCAAGGTTCTAGCGGGGGGGTGGAGACCCAGTACTTC.

J is TRBJ2-3 and V is TRBV6-1, with a possible D match to TRBD1 (6 bases). Germline CDR1 and CDR2: MNHNS and SASEGT. This CDR3 contains 14 residues. Trimming took 7 bases from V and 9 from J, leaving 20 bases between them. CDR3 bases: TGTGCCAGCAACCCGGGGCACCTTAGGGGGACGCAGTATTTT. Amino acid sequence: CASNPGHLRGTQYF.

This clonotype was recorded at least ten times. The chain couples TRBV5-6 to TRBJ1-1, with D unresolved. V was shortened by 0 bases and J by 3 bases, with 15 bases between the two germline ends. Per the germline V gene, CDR1 is SGHDT and CDR2 is YYEEEE. The CDR3 has 16 amino acids. Here the CDR3 reads CASSLAPGRWHTEAFF. The CDR3 DNA reads TGTGCCAGCAGCTTGGCCCCTGGCAGGTGGCACACTGAAGCTTTCTTT.

This clonotype occurred a few times. The chain couples TRBV7-9 to TRBJ1-2, with TRBD1 matching 8 bases. V shed 5 bases, J shed 8 bases, and the junction held 13 bases outside the gene matches. This CDR3 comprises 15 residues. In germline, CDR1 is SEHNR, CDR2 FQNEAQ (reference sequence). Here the CDR3 DNA reads TGTGCCAGCAGCCCCTCCGGGACAGGAGTGCTCGGCTACACCTTC. This translates into CASSPSGTGVLGYTF.

The CDR3 loop reads CASNKGAPNTGELFF. CDR3 nucleotide sequence: TGTGCCAGCAATAAGGGGGCCCCGAACACCGGGGAGCTGTTTTTT. The genes are TRBV28 and TRBJ2-2, with 7 bases that match TRBD1. This CDR3 has 15 amino acids. J gave up 0 bases and V 7 bases, and 5 bases lay outside the gene matches. CDR1 MDHEN and CDR2 SYDVKM come from the germline V gene.

A few counts support this clonotype. The chain is built from TRBV20-1 and TRBJ1-2, with D uncertain. This CDR3 spans 11 amino acids. Trimming took off 0 bases at V and 4 bases at J, with 3 bases between the two ends. Looked up from germline, CDR1 is DFQATT and CDR2 is SNEGSKA (reference sequence). CDR3 DNA: TGCAGTGCTAGAGACGGCTATGGCTACACCTTC. Its translation is CSARDGYGYTF.

There are a few counts of this clonotype. The chain carries TRBV11-2 and TRBJ2-2, with D unclear. Trimming left V 3 bases short and J 5 bases short, with 7 bases between. The CDR3 has 13 amino acids. Germline-derived CDR1 and CDR2 are SGHAT and FQNNGV. CDR3 amino acids: CASSFYATGELFF. The DNA for the CDR3 is TGTGCCAGCAGCTTTTATGCGACCGGGGAGCTGTTTTTT.

This clonotype was detected a few times. J is TRBJ2-3 and V is TRBV5-1, with 15 nucleotides matching TRBD2. V gave up 5 bases and J gave up 0 bases; unmatched junction bases: 4. Looked up from germline, CDR1 is SGHRS and CDR2 is YFSETQ. The CDR3 is 17 residues long. The CDR3 reads CASRWTSGGGSTDTQYF. The CDR3 DNA reads TGCGCCAGCAGATGGACTAGCGGGGGGGGTAGCACAGATACGCAGTATTTT. Full variable domain (rest looked up from reference TRBV5-1 and TRBJ2-3): KAGVTQTPRYLIKTRGQQVTLSCSPISGHRSVSWYQQTPGQGLQFLFEYFSETQRNKGNFPGRFSGRQFSNSRSEMNVSTLELGDSALYLCASRWTSGGGSTDTQYFGPGTRLTVL.

This chain connects TRBV19 to TRBJ2-7; D could derive from TRBD1 or TRBD2 (5 bases each). Germline V gives CDR1 LNHDA, CDR2 SQIVND (reference sequence). V was shortened by 5 bases and J by 2 bases, with 16 bases between the two germline ends. The CDR3 consists of 15 residues. The CDR3 loop reads CASSVGSGPAYEQYF. As DNA, the CDR3 is TGTGCCAGTAGTGTGGGGTCGGGACCCGCCTACGAGCAGTACTTC.

This rearrangement joins TRBV5-1 to TRBJ2-5; 14 bases agree with TRBD2. CDR3 length: 17 residues. The J segment lost 2 bases and the V segment lost 3 bases, leaving 6 bases of the junction unmatched. Germline assignment: CDR1 SGHRS and CDR2 YFSETQ. CDR3: CASSSGTSGGLQETQYF. In DNA form, the CDR3 reads TGCGCCAGCAGCTCAGGGACTAGCGGGGGACTGCAAGAGACCCAGTACTTC.

V gene TRBV4-2 combines with J gene TRBJ2-2, with TRBD1 identical over 7 bases. Germline values: CDR1 LGHNA, CDR2 YNFKEQ. Losses at the gene ends were 4 bases for V and 7 bases for J; bases not matched to a gene: 9. The CDR3 covers 15 residues. The CDR3 coding sequence is TGTGCCAGCAGCCCAAGCGTAGGGGGCATCGGGGAGCTGTTTTTT. This sequence encodes CASSPSVGGIGELFF.

The V and J genes are TRBV30 and TRBJ1-5; tentatively, D is TRBD1 (5 bases). Looked up from germline, CDR1 is GTSNPN and CDR2 is SVGIG (reference sequence). This CDR3 is 13 amino acids long. Trimming took 4 bases from V and 2 from J, leaving 9 bases between them. CDR3 residues: CAWNGGRNQPQHF. Here the CDR3 DNA reads TGTGCCTGGAACGGGGGACGCAATCAGCCCCAGCATTTT. Full variable domain (rest looked up from reference TRBV30 and TRBJ1-5): SQTIHQWPATLVQPVGSPLSLECTVEGTSNPNLYWYRQAAGRGLQLLFYSVGIGQISSEVPQNLSASRPQDRQFILSSKKLLLSDSGFYLCAWNGGRNQPQHFGDGTRLSIL.

CDR3 DNA sequence: TGTGCCAGCAAGGGAAGCGGGGGCACAGATACGCAGTATTTT. This sequence encodes CASKGSGGTDTQYF. The chain joins TRBV9 to TRBJ2-3, with 7 nucleotides matching TRBD2. V was clipped by 6 bases and J by 1 base; unmatched bases: 5. CDR3 length: 14 amino acids. Germline lookup yields CDR1 SGDLS and CDR2 YYNGEE.

The rearrangement links TRBV4-3 to TRBJ2-2; D may be TRBD1 (6 bases). This CDR3 is 16 amino acids long. V shed 4 bases and J shed 7 bases, with 19 bases lying between them. Germline CDR1 reads LGHNA; CDR2 reads YSLEER. CDR3 in DNA: TGCGCCAGCAGCCTTTTAACAGGGAAGTCGGGCGGGGAGCTGTTTTTT. Translated, it gives CASSLLTGKSGGELFF.